This TCR beta chain comes out of a study of shared clonotypes between healthy human individuals. The donor population consisted of healthy HIV-negative adults with no recent acute infections or vaccinations. CD45RO+ cells went into CD8 memory alongside CCR7-negative CD45RA+ TemRA cells. Study observations and caveats: Lower generation probabilities were found for non-shared clonotypes than for those shared by all four donors. Larger estimated richness was generally seen in naive subsets than in memory subsets.

Assay: immunoSEQ multiplex PCR; the TCRdb copy retains only in-frame clones and omits some. This table has under 150,000 clones, about 70% appearing once. With respect to this clone: Its antigen remains unidentified.

The CDR3 covers 13 residues. V lost 4 bases and J lost 3; bases outside the gene matches: 2. Germline CDR1 MNHEY, CDR2 SVGAGI. The receptor was isolated from a woman aged 30 to 39 in good health. Material for sequencing was memory CD8+ T cells sorted from blood. Subset in this sample: CD45RO+ cells pooled with CCR7-negative TemRA cells. This chain connects TRBV6-5 to TRBJ2-7; 8 nucleotides agree with TRBD2. The CDR3 reads CASSSSGSYEQYF. The CDR3 nucleotides read TGTGCCAGCAGTTCAAGCGGGAGCTACGAGCAGTACTTC.